Listed here are 29 T cell receptor beta chains from one sample, sequenced in a study of T cell repertoires in cytomegalovirus infection. TCRdb processed the reads anew with MiXCR; each CDR3 protein has one entry. This sample has some 940,000 distinct CDR3 sequences, with approximately 32% found just once. Their antigen targets remain unknown. The material was cultured CD8+ T cells from PBMCs, obtained from culture after CMV antigen stimulation. Every receptor here comes from a human donor in good health (CMV status not recorded). Some clones in this sample may be carry-over from other donors' samples.

This clonotype was counted only a few times. The rearrangement links TRBV12-3 or TRBV12-4 to TRBJ2-7; 9 nucleotides line up with TRBD2. CDR3 length equals 15 residues. The ends lost 2 bases at V and 4 bases at J; junction bases unmatched: 6. The CDR3 DNA is TGTGCCAGCAGTTTATCGGCTAGCGGGGCGTACGAGCAGTACTTC. Translating it yields CASSLSASGAYEQYF.

This clonotype was observed a few times. This chain joins TRBV7-9 and TRBJ2-3; D perhaps matches TRBD2 (5 bases). CDR1 and CDR2 from the germline V gene are SEHNR and FQNEAQ (reference sequence). The CDR3 totals 16 residues. The germline V and J ends were trimmed by 0 bases and 3 bases, with 13 bases remaining between them. DNA for the CDR3: TGTGCCAGCAGCTTAGCCGGAAAAGCGGTTACAGATACGCAGTATTTT. Its protein is CASSLAGKAVTDTQYF.

The rearrangement joins TRBV5-6 to TRBJ2-4; 10 nucleotides match TRBD1. V trimming: 4 bases; J trimming: 2 bases; junction bases outside the gene matches: 6. Germline CDR1 is SGHDT and CDR2 is YYEEEE. The CDR3 is made up of 16 amino acids. Here the CDR3 DNA reads TGTGCCAGCAGCGAGACAGGGGGCAGGACCAAAAACATTCAGTACTTC. This sequence encodes CASSETGGRTKNIQYF.

In this sample, this clonotype turned up a few times. V is TRBV6-1 and J is TRBJ1-1; TRBD1 is a possible D gene (5 bases). Trimming stripped 7 bases from V and 5 bases from J, with 20 bases between. The CDR3 has 15 residues. CDR1 MNHNS and CDR2 SASEGT come from the germline V gene. CDR3 region: CASNSEWGSETEAFF. In nucleotides, the CDR3 is TGTGCCAGCAACTCCGAATGGGGGTCGGAAACTGAAGCTTTCTTT.

This clonotype came up a few times. The chain joins TRBV19 to TRBJ2-2, with D perhaps TRBD2 (7 bases). Trimming removed 5 bases from V and 7 bases from J, with 17 bases in between. The CDR3 is made up of 15 amino acids. The germline V gene has CDR1 LNHDA and CDR2 SQIVND (reference sequence). CDR3: CASSPKGGRLGELFF. The CDR3 DNA reads as TGTGCCAGTAGTCCGAAGGGGGGGAGGCTCGGGGAGCTGTTTTTT.

The chain uses TRBV27 and TRBJ2-1, with a possible D match to TRBD2 (6 bases). The CDR3 spans 16 residues. Germline V gives CDR1 MNHEY, CDR2 SMNVEV (reference sequence). Trimming cost V 6 bases and J 4 bases, with 19 bases left between them. The CDR3 region has the DNA TGTGCCAGCAGCCTCTCAGGGAGCGGAGGGTACAATGAGCAGTTCTTC. As protein: CASSLSGSGGYNEQFF.

V usage is TRBV12-3 or TRBV12-4 and J usage is TRBJ1-1; D is perhaps TRBD1 (5 bases). The ends were cut back, 6 bases at V and 5 bases at J, with 13 bases in the middle. This CDR3 is 13 amino acids long. CDR3 residues: CASRGGSGTEAFF. In nucleotides, the CDR3 is TGTGCCAGCAGGGGGGGGAGTGGGACTGAAGCTTTCTTT.

The chain employs TRBV12-5 and TRBJ1-2, with TRBD1 matching 7 bases. V lost 3 bases and J lost 3; bases outside the gene matches: 7. The CDR3 extends over 15 amino acids. The V gene's germline CDR1 is LGHNT and CDR2 FRNRAP. The CDR3: CASGFQTGPYYGYTF. In DNA, the CDR3 is TGTGCTAGTGGTTTTCAGACAGGGCCATACTATGGCTACACCTTC.

This clonotype was counted a few times. The rearrangement uses TRBV10-3 and TRBJ1-2; D perhaps matches TRBD1 (6 bases). The ends were cut back, 6 bases at V and 2 bases at J, with 10 bases in the middle. The CDR3 consists of 13 residues. Per the germline V gene, CDR1 is ENHRY and CDR2 is SYGVKD. The CDR3 protein is CAISQDSNYGYTF. For the CDR3, the DNA is TGTGCCATCAGCCAGGACAGCAACTATGGCTACACCTTC.

In its sample, this clonotype was seen many times. The chain recombines TRBV7-8 with TRBJ2-1, with D unresolved. CDR3 length: 14 amino acids. V shed 5 bases and J shed 5 bases, with 13 bases lying between them. Germline lookup yields CDR1 SGHVS and CDR2 FQNEAQ. CDR3 protein: CASSPVGMDNEQFF. For the CDR3, the DNA is TGTGCCAGCAGCCCCGTTGGGATGGACAATGAGCAGTTCTTC.

The rearrangement joins TRBV6-1 to TRBJ1-1; weak D call: TRBD1 (5 bases). The V end lost 5 bases, the J end lost 2 bases, and 9 bases lay between the germline ends. The CDR3 is 13 amino acids. Germline assignment: CDR1 MNHNS and CDR2 SASEGT. The CDR3 reads CASSHGANTEAFF. DNA of the CDR3: TGTGCCAGCAGTCACGGGGCAAACACTGAAGCTTTCTTT.

This clonotype was seen a handful of times. The V call is TRBV7-9, the J call TRBJ1-5; the D is unclear. The germline V gene encodes CDR1 SEHNR and CDR2 FQNEAQ (reference sequence). V lost 8 bases to trimming and J lost 5 bases, with 10 bases between them. The CDR3 has 12 amino acids. The CDR3 loop is CASGRTDQPQHF. In DNA form, the CDR3 reads TGTGCCAGCGGCCGCACCGATCAGCCCCAGCATTTT.

This clonotype was detected only a few times. The chain joins TRBV10-2 to TRBJ2-7, with D hard to call. CDR3 size: 13 residues. V was cut by 4 bases and J by 3 bases, with 10 bases left in between. CDR1 and CDR2 from the germline V gene are WSHSY and SAAADI. CDR3 DNA sequence: TGCGCCAGCAGTGTAAGGGTTGTCTACGAGCAGTACTTC. This sequence encodes CASSVRVVYEQYF.

The V gene is TRBV6-5, the J gene TRBJ2-5, with 8 bases fitting TRBD1. The germline gives CDR1 MNHEY, CDR2 SVGAGI. This CDR3 has 14 residues. Germline trimming cut 2 bases from V and 5 bases from J; bases unmatched to any gene: 4. The CDR3 nucleotides read TGTGCCAGCAGTTACAGCCGGACAGGGGAGACCCAGTACTTC. Its translation is CASSYSRTGETQYF.

This clonotype came up a few times. The CDR3 reads CASITDREYSPLHF. For the CDR3, the DNA is TGTGCCAGCATTACGGACAGGGAATATTCACCCCTCCACTTT. The V and J genes are TRBV6-1 and TRBJ1-6; TRBD1 matches 8 bases. The CDR3 contains 14 residues. The germline V gene encodes CDR1 MNHNS and CDR2 SASEGT. V shed 7 bases and J 8 bases; nucleotides not matched to a gene: 7.

This chain joins TRBV19 and TRBJ2-1; 10 nucleotides agree with TRBD1. The CDR3 spans 16 residues. V trimming: 5 bases; J trimming: 6 bases; junction bases outside the gene matches: 10. The V gene's germline CDR1 is LNHDA and CDR2 SQIVND (reference sequence). CDR3 sequence: CASSLQGTGALNEQFF. DNA for the CDR3: TGTGCCAGTAGTCTACAGGGGACAGGGGCCCTCAATGAGCAGTTCTTC.

This clonotype has ten or more counts. The chain recombines TRBV28 with TRBJ1-1; D is undetermined. V was cut by 7 bases and J by 3 bases, with 9 bases left in between. The length of the CDR3 is 12 residues. Per the germline V gene, CDR1 is MDHEN and CDR2 is SYDVKM. This CDR3 reads CASTLGYTEAFF. The CDR3 DNA reads TGTGCCAGCACTCTGGGGTACACTGAAGCTTTCTTT.

The rearrangement uses TRBV27 and TRBJ1-6; no clear D. CDR3 length: 15 residues. The V gene lost 6 bases and the J gene lost 0 bases, with 9 bases spanning the gap. Per the germline V gene, CDR1 is MNHEY and CDR2 is SMNVEV (reference sequence). The CDR3 bases are TGTGCCAGCAGGGAGTTCTCCTCCTATAATTCACCCCTCCACTTT. Translating it yields CASREFSSYNSPLHF.

The chain recombines TRBV28 with TRBJ2-1; D tentatively fits TRBD1 or TRBD2 (5 bases each). From germline, CDR1 is MDHEN and CDR2 SYDVKM. The ends were cut back, 4 bases at V and 0 bases at J, with 19 bases in the middle. The CDR3 is made up of 18 amino acids. DNA for the CDR3: TGTGCCAGCAGTTCCAACGTACGCAGGGACCGCTCCTACAATGAGCAGTTCTTC. The encoded protein is CASSSNVRRDRSYNEQFF.

V is TRBV11-2 and J is TRBJ1-1; D perhaps matches TRBD1 (6 bases). The CDR3 has 18 residues. V was pared by 0 bases and J by 0 bases, with 17 bases between. The germline V gene has CDR1 SGHAT and CDR2 FQNNGV. CDR3 bases: TGTGCCAGCAGCTTAGATGGGGGCCTAGACAGATTGAACACTGAAGCTTTCTTT. It translates to CASSLDGGLDRLNTEAFF.

The CDR3 reads CASSLEGALDEKLFF. CDR3 coding DNA: TGCGCCAGCAGCTTGGAGGGGGCGCTGGATGAAAAACTGTTTTTT. This chain links TRBV5-1 with TRBJ1-4; TRBD1 aligns across 7 bases. This CDR3 contains 15 residues. The V and J ends lost 0 bases and 6 bases, in that order; junction bases with no gene match: 5. From germline, CDR1 is SGHRS and CDR2 YFSETQ.

This clonotype was seen a handful of times. The CDR3 DNA follows: TGTGCCAGCAGCGGGACTAGCGGGGGGGGCGTCATGAATGAGCAGTTCTTC. The encoded protein is CASSGTSGGGVMNEQFF. The chain links TRBV7-6 to TRBJ2-1; 16 bases are a match to TRBD2. Germline V lookup: CDR1 SGHVS, CDR2 FNYEAQ. The CDR3 has 17 amino acids. Losses at the gene ends were 5 bases for V and 7 bases for J; bases not matched to a gene: 8.

V gene TRBV7-6 combines with J gene TRBJ1-1; the D gene is possibly TRBD1 (6 bases). Germline assignment: CDR1 SGHVS and CDR2 FNYEAQ. V shed 1 base and J shed 10 bases, with 13 bases lying between them. The CDR3 length is 13 residues. The chain's CDR3 is CASSLDRDWGAFF. Here the CDR3 DNA reads TGTGCCAGCAGCTTAGACAGGGATTGGGGAGCTTTCTTT.

The rearrangement joins TRBV12-3 or TRBV12-4 to TRBJ1-5; D gene uncertain. This CDR3 is built from 15 residues. Trimming pared 3 bases from V and 5 bases from J, leaving 14 bases between. CDR3 in DNA: TGTGCCAGCAGTTTCAGCCGAAGGGCGGATCAGCCCCAGCATTTT. Residues: CASSFSRRADQPQHF.

There are a few counts of this clonotype. The chain has TRBV7-9 and TRBJ2-6; TRBD1 aligns across 9 bases. The V segment lost 4 bases and the J segment 0 bases; nucleotides outside the gene matches: 7. Germline V gene sequence: CDR1 SEHNR, CDR2 FQNEAQ (reference sequence). The length of the CDR3 is 18 residues. CDR3 DNA sequence: TGTGCCAGCAGCTCAGGACAGGGGACATTCTCTGGGGCCAACGTCCTGACTTTC. Its protein product is CASSSGQGTFSGANVLTF. Supplemented by reference TRBV7-9 and TRBJ2-6, the full variable domain reads DTGVSQNPRHKITKRGQNVTFRCDPISEHNRLYWYRQTLGQGPEFLTYFQNEAQLEKSRLLSDRFSAERPKGSFSTLEIQRTEQGDSAMYLCASSSGQGTFSGANVLTFGAGSRLTVL.

V usage is TRBV20-1 and J usage is TRBJ1-2; D remains ambiguous. In germline, CDR1 is DFQATT, CDR2 SNEGSKA (reference sequence). CDR3 length: 15 amino acids. Trimming shortened V by 0 bases and J by 0 bases, and 11 bases separated the two germline ends. CDR3 residues: CSAREERKANYGYTF. The CDR3 DNA is TGCAGTGCTAGAGAAGAAAGGAAAGCTAACTATGGCTACACCTTC.

This sequence joins TRBV10-3 and TRBJ1-5; D not resolved. Trimming removed 0 bases from V and 0 bases from J, with 12 bases in between. Germline CDR1 and CDR2: ENHRY and SYGVKD. The CDR3 spans 17 residues. The CDR3 here is CAISESSTSDSNQPQHF. The CDR3 DNA reads as TGTGCCATCAGTGAGTCAAGTACTTCTGATAGCAATCAGCCCCAGCATTTT.

The chain recombines TRBV19 with TRBJ2-1; unclear D gene. The V gene's germline CDR1 is LNHDA and CDR2 SQIVND (reference sequence). CDR3 length: 13 amino acids. The V end was cut by 6 bases, the J end by 6 bases, with 12 bases between. The CDR3 spells CASSVPLGNEQFF. Here the CDR3 DNA reads TGTGCCAGTAGCGTCCCTTTGGGCAATGAGCAGTTCTTC.

This chain connects TRBV7-9 to TRBJ2-2, with D perhaps matching TRBD2 (6 bases). V was pared by 2 bases and J by 4 bases, with 17 bases between. This CDR3 is built from 17 residues. CDR1 and CDR2 from the germline V gene are SEHNR and FQNEAQ (reference sequence). Here the CDR3 DNA reads TGTGCCAGCAGCTTAAAAGGGGACTGGGCGCTCACCGGGGAGCTGTTTTTT. Its translation: CASSLKGDWALTGELFF.